Listed below are T cell receptor beta chains from one sample, sequenced in a study of T-cell reconstitution after alpha-beta-depleted transplantation in children. TCRdb re-derived calls from the PCR reads in MiXCR, one entry per CDR3 protein. The table has fewer than 400,000 distinct CDR3 sequences, roughly 22% seen once. The input for sequencing was PBMCs from the stem cell graft donor, taken from the stem cell graft. The receptors shown here come from a human donor who donated a stem cell graft to a child with acute myeloid leukemia. The CDR3 runs from the conserved cysteine through the conserved F or W. The D gene is left open where the match is weak. Only part of the rows carry a size: once, few, many, or a class if the clone is expanded.

NA	NA	TRBV29-1	TRBJ2-2	CSVEEFGGSTGELFF	TGCAGCGTTGAAGAATTTGGAGGATCCACCGGGGAGCTGTTTTTT
NA	NA	TRBV12-3/TRBV12-4	TRBJ2-2	CASSLPQGPRGELFF	TGTGCCAGCTCTCTCCCGCAGGGGCCACGCGGGGAGCTGTTTTTT
NA	TRBD1	TRBV28	TRBJ2-1	CASSFRDRYYNEQFF	TGTGCCAGCAGTTTTCGGGACAGGTACTACAATGAGCAGTTCTTC
many	NA	TRBV19	TRBJ2-1	CASSIGGVGGARINNEQFF	TGTGCCAGTAGTATAGGCGGGGTTGGTGGAGCTCGGATCAACAATGAGCAGTTCTTC
NA	NA	TRBV28	TRBJ2-5	CASSFLYRGGQETQYF	TGTGCCAGCAGTTTTCTTTACAGGGGAGGGCAAGAGACCCAGTACTTC
NA	NA	TRBV7-7	TRBJ1-2	CASSFLEGGGYTF	TGTGCCAGCAGCTTTTTGGAGGGAGGTGGCTACACCTTC
many	NA	TRBV28	TRBJ2-5	CASSFPYGAGKTQYF	TGTGCCAGCAGTTTCCCCTACGGGGCGGGGAAGACCCAGTACTTC
few	TRBD1	TRBV20-1	TRBJ1-4	CSAGTGQAEKLFF	TGCAGTGCCGGGACAGGTCAGGCAGAAAAACTGTTTTTT
NA	TRBD2	TRBV5-1	TRBJ2-5	CASSLEGPSGYQETQYF	TGCGCCAGCAGCTTGGAAGGGCCTAGCGGGTACCAAGAGACCCAGTACTTC
NA	TRBD2	TRBV20-1	TRBJ2-3	CSAEQTSGSSDTQYF	TGCAGTGCTGAACAAACTAGCGGGAGTTCAGATACGCAGTATTTT
NA	NA	TRBV20-1	TRBJ1-5	CSARLSVGGSSNQPQHF	TGCAGTGCTAGACTGTCGGTTGGGGGCTCTAGCAATCAGCCCCAGCATTTT
NA	TRBD1	TRBV3-1	TRBJ1-1	CASSQGAPGGAFF	TGTGCCAGCAGCCAAGGGGCGCCAGGGGGAGCTTTCTTT
NA	NA	TRBV3-1	TRBJ2-1	CASSKGWEARNEQFF	TGTGCCAGCAGCAAAGGGTGGGAGGCTAGGAATGAGCAGTTCTTC
few	NA	TRBV15	TRBJ2-1	CATSLPGGTEQFF	TGTGCCACCAGCCTGCCGGGGGGCACTGAGCAGTTCTTC
NA	NA	TRBV7-2	TRBJ1-2	CASSLQWDGYGYTF	TGTGCCAGCAGCTTACAATGGGATGGCTATGGCTACACCTTC
NA	NA	TRBV7-9	TRBJ2-7	CASSLEEPGHLYEQYF	TGTGCCAGCAGCTTAGAAGAACCGGGACACCTCTACGAGCAGTACTTC
many	NA	TRBV7-2	TRBJ1-4	CASSLGQGGEKLFF	TGTGCCAGCAGCTTAGGTCAGGGTGGAGAAAAACTGTTTTTT
few	NA	TRBV11-2	TRBJ2-7	CASSRSRGTSYEQYF	TGTGCCAGCAGCCGGTCCAGGGGAACCTCCTACGAGCAGTACTTC
NA	TRBD2	TRBV4-1	TRBJ2-1	CASSPGLGSENEQFF	TGCGCCAGCAGCCCGGGACTAGGGAGTGAGAATGAGCAGTTCTTC
many	TRBD2	TRBV20-1	TRBJ2-3	CSARDQLAGETDTQYF	TGCAGTGCTAGAGATCAACTAGCGGGAGAAACAGATACGCAGTATTTT
NA	NA	TRBV9	TRBJ1-1	CASIPTQAHKRAINTEAFF	TGTGCCAGCATCCCAACTCAGGCCCACAAAAGGGCGATAAACACTGAAGCTTTCTTT
NA	NA	TRBV29-1	TRBJ2-4	CSVAARNIQYF	TGCAGCGTTGCGGCTCGGAACATTCAGTACTTC
many	TRBD2	TRBV12-3/TRBV12-4	TRBJ2-7	CASSIDSGRIDEQYF	TGTGCCAGCAGTATCGATAGCGGGAGAATCGACGAGCAGTACTTC
once	TRBD2	TRBV20-1	TRBJ2-1	CSARPGLADITYNEQFF	TGCAGTGCTAGGCCGGGACTAGCGGACATTACCTACAATGAGCAGTTCTTC
few	NA	TRBV20-1	TRBJ2-7	CSASPRVDRPGYEQYF	TGCAGTGCTAGCCCCCGGGTGGATCGCCCCGGCTACGAGCAGTACTTC
NA	NA	TRBV11-2	TRBJ2-1	CASSLEITPFSLDNEQFF	TGTGCCAGCAGCTTAGAAATAACACCCTTTTCGTTGGACAATGAGCAGTTCTTC
NA	NA	TRBV12-3/TRBV12-4	TRBJ2-3	CASSSAVVRLGTDTQYF	TGTGCCAGCAGTTCGGCCGTAGTGAGGCTAGGCACAGATACGCAGTATTTT
few	NA	TRBV12-3/TRBV12-4	TRBJ1-1	CASSFGQGSAFF	TGTGCCAGCAGTTTTGGCCAGGGCTCAGCTTTCTTT
NA	TRBD1	TRBV20-1	TRBJ1-5	CGASDQGGYQPQHF	TGCGGTGCTAGCGATCAGGGGGGGTATCAGCCCCAGCATTTT
many	TRBD2	TRBV6-4	TRBJ2-2	CASRRDYYTGELFF	TGTGCCAGCAGAAGGGACTACTACACCGGGGAGCTGTTTTTT
few	NA	TRBV25-1	TRBJ1-4	CASSETPRGEEKLFF	TGTGCCAGCAGTGAAACCCCAAGGGGGGAAGAAAAACTGTTTTTT
few	TRBD2	TRBV18	TRBJ2-3	CASSPPSGSDTQYF	TGTGCCAGCTCACCACCTAGCGGGAGTGATACGCAGTATTTT
NA	TRBD1	TRBV7-2	TRBJ1-1	CASSSGTATEAFF	TGTGCCAGCAGCTCGGGGACAGCCACTGAAGCTTTCTTT
few	NA	TRBV24-1	TRBJ2-3	CATSEFRDPTDTQYF	TGTGCCACCAGTGAGTTCCGGGACCCCACAGATACGCAGTATTTT
NA	NA	TRBV5-1	TRBJ2-5	CASSQRDTPETQYF	TGCGCCAGCAGCCAACGGGACACCCCGGAGACCCAGTACTTC
NA	TRBD2	TRBV20-1	TRBJ2-3	CSANSGGTDTQYF	TGCAGTGCTAATAGCGGGGGAACAGATACGCAGTATTTT
NA	NA	TRBV12-3/TRBV12-4	TRBJ2-3	CASSFGSDADTQYF	TGTGCCAGCAGTTTCGGTTCCGACGCAGATACGCAGTATTTT
few	NA	TRBV4-3	TRBJ1-4	CASSQDVGGLNEKLFF	TGCGCCAGCAGCCAAGATGTGGGGGGGCTGAATGAAAAACTGTTTTTT
few	NA	TRBV28	TRBJ2-1	CASSEYPGPSSYNEQFF	TGTGCCAGCAGTGAATATCCGGGACCTAGCTCCTACAATGAGCAGTTCTTC
NA	NA	TRBV15	TRBJ1-1	CATSSAVNTEAFF	TGTGCCACCAGCAGTGCAGTGAACACTGAAGCTTTCTTT
few	TRBD2	TRBV5-1	TRBJ2-5	CASSIGLAETQYF	TGCGCCAGCAGCATAGGACTAGCGGAGACCCAGTACTTC
NA	NA	TRBV29-1	TRBJ2-2	CSVGTGELFF	TGCAGCGTTGGTACCGGGGAGCTGTTTTTT
NA	TRBD2	TRBV4-1	TRBJ2-7	CASSQLAGAHTSSYEQYF	TGCGCCAGCAGCCAACTAGCGGGAGCCCATACCTCTTCCTACGAGCAGTACTTC
few	TRBD2	TRBV27	TRBJ2-3	CASSLLPPLAGVQDTQYF	TGTGCCAGCAGTTTACTCCCCCCTCTAGCGGGAGTTCAAGATACGCAGTATTTT
NA	TRBD2	TRBV6-1	TRBJ2-1	CASSDVLAPRYNEQFF	TGTGCCAGCAGCGACGTACTAGCGCCCAGGTACAATGAGCAGTTCTTC